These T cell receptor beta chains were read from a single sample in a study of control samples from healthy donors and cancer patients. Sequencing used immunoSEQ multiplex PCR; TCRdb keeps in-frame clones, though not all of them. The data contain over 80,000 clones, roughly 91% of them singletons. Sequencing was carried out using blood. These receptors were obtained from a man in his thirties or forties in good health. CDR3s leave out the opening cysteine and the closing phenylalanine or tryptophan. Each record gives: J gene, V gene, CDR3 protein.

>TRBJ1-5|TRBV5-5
ASSRQGVDQPQH
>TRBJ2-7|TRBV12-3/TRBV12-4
ASSWRSGYEQY
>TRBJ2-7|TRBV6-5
ASRPLGGDEQY
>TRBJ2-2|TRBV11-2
ASSLSRPGELF
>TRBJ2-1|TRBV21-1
ASMRTSGIAYNEQF
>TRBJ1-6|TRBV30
AWSRQGGESPLH
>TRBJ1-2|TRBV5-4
ASSLTGRGYT
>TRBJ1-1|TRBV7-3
ASSLNSRPGGTEAF
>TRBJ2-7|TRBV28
ASRDRGPYEQY
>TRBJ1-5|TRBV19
ASSIALGQGNQPQH
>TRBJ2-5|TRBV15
ATSRDPGQQETQY
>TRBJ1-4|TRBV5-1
ASSLAGTGGGEKLF
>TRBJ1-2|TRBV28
ASSHPTGANYGYT
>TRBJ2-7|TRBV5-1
ASNQWDRGGEQY
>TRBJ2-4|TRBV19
ASSIEPSGQGRAKNIQY
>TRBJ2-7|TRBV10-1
ASSPGTGKSHEQY
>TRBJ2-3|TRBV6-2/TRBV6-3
ASSYHRDSTDTQY
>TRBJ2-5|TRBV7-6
ASSLGAPTSGGTPLYQETQY
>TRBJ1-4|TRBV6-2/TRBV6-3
ASSYSLGTAEEKLF
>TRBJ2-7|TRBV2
ASRLLAGMVEQY
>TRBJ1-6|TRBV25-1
ASSESRGSPLH
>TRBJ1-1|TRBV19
ASSPSYLNTEAF
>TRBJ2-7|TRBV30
AWSVRGLAIYEQY
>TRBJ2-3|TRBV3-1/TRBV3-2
ASSQAVGHLTDTQY
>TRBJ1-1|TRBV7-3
ASSDGRGNTEAF
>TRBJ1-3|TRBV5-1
ASSVDNWTGNTIY
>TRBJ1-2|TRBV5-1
ASSLGDRDYGYT
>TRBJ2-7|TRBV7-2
ASSIGGIREQY
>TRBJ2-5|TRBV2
ASGDTTLETQY
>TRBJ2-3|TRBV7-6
ASSLAARGTDTQY
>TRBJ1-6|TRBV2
ASGAGSSYNSPLH
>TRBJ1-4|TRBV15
ATSRGRSTTNEKLF
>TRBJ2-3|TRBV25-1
ASSNTGGSPDTQY
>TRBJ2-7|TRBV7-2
ASSQPGLAGASNEQY
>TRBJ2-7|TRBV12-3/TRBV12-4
ASSLKSYEQY
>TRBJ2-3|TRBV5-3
ARSLPTSGETDTQY
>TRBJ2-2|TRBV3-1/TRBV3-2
ASSQEAGPFGELF
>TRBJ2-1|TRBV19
ASSPGSSYNEQF
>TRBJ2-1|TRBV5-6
ASSFRRVPGLALVGQF
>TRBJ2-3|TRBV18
ASSPPNDRAVSDTQY
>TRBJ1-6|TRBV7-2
ASSTAQIYNSPLH
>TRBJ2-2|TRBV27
ASSLRTSGGTNTGELF
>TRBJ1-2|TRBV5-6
ASSLARVNGYT
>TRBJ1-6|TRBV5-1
ASSSEQGRLSPLH
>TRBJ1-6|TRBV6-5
ASSYSTGGNSPLH
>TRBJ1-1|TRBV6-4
ASKRGSANTEAF